Below are 28 T cell receptor beta chains sequenced from a single sample in a study of identifying expanded T cells in peripheral blood. Some clones are missing from TCRdb's copy, which holds only in-frame ones; the method was immunoSEQ multiplex PCR. In the table there are roughly 100,000 clones, around 88% of which are singletons. The specimen was blood. The receptors originated from a person aged 18 to 70 in good health.

The V call is TRBV10-1, the J call TRBJ1-5; D remains ambiguous. V was trimmed by 5 bases and J by 5 bases, leaving 10 bases between them. Germline values: CDR1 WNHNN, CDR2 SYGVQD (reference sequence). The CDR3 spans 13 residues. The CDR3: CASSLTQDQPQHF. The CDR3 nucleotides are TGCGCCAGCAGTCTGACTCAGGATCAGCCCCAGCATTTT.

The chain links TRBV4-3 to TRBJ1-1; D uncertain. This CDR3 contains 13 residues. Trimming cost V 4 bases and J 2 bases, with 8 bases left between them. Per germline, CDR1 LGHNA and CDR2 YSLEER. The CDR3 here is CASSRVSNTEAFF. The DNA for the CDR3 is TGCGCCAGCAGCCGAGTTTCAAACACTGAAGCTTTCTTT.

The chain employs TRBV9 and TRBJ2-1; D gene ambiguous. V lost 4 bases and J 7 bases, leaving 15 bases between the germline ends. Germline V gene lookup returns CDR1 SGDLS and CDR2 YYNGEE. The CDR3 consists of 14 residues. CDR3 sequence (DNA): TGTGCCAGCAGCTCTCCCCGGGCTCCAAATGAGCAGTTCTTC. Encoded protein: CASSSPRAPNEQFF.

The rearrangement links TRBV18 to TRBJ2-6; D unclear. From germline, CDR1 is KGHSH and CDR2 LQKENI. The CDR3 extends over 15 amino acids. V was trimmed by 6 bases and J by 0 bases, leaving 9 bases between them. Written as DNA, the CDR3 is TGTGCCAGCTCCCGACTTGGCTCTGGGGCCAACGTCCTGACTTTC. It codes for CASSRLGSGANVLTF.

By share, this clone counts as medium-sized. This sequence joins TRBV14 and TRBJ1-4; D is undetermined. The V gene lost 3 bases and the J gene lost 4 bases, with 15 bases spanning the gap. The CDR3 consists of 16 residues. Germline CDR1 SGHDN, CDR2 FVKESK. The CDR3 DNA follows: TGTGCCAGCAGCCATTCCTATGGTGGGCTTAATGAAAAACTGTTTTTT. Translated, it gives CASSHSYGGLNEKLFF.

The chain employs TRBV6-5 and TRBJ1-2; 10 bases match TRBD1. V trimming: 6 bases; J trimming: 8 bases; junction bases outside the gene matches: 9. Germline V CDR1 and CDR2: MNHEY, SVGAGI. The CDR3 is 14 amino acids. CDR3 protein: CASRRDRGGWGYTF. The DNA of the CDR3 is TGTGCCAGCAGAAGGGACAGGGGCGGATGGGGCTACACCTTC.

This clone occurred once. This rearrangement joins TRBV28 to TRBJ1-1; D is undetermined. Germline CDR1 reads MDHEN; CDR2 reads SYDVKM. V was cut by 8 bases and J by 0 bases, with 10 bases left in between. The CDR3 runs 13 residues. CDR3 bases: TGTGCCAGCCTCCTGGAGATGAACACTGAAGCTTTCTTT. Its translation is CASLLEMNTEAFF.

The J gene is TRBJ1-4, the V gene TRBV28, with D unresolved. V dropped 5 bases and J dropped 3 bases, with 4 bases sitting between them. CDR1 is MDHEN, CDR2 SYDVKM, per germline. This CDR3 is built from 12 residues. This chain's CDR3 is CASSVSNEKLFF. The CDR3 DNA reads as TGTGCCAGCAGTGTTTCTAATGAAAAACTGTTTTTT.

This clone was seen a single time. The chain couples TRBV30 to TRBJ1-1, with D hard to call. The length of the CDR3 is 13 residues. Germline CDR1 reads GTSNPN; CDR2 reads SVGIG (reference sequence). The V end lost 0 bases, the J end lost 0 bases, and 5 bases lay between the germline ends. CDR3 region: CAWSVWVNTEAFF. CDR3 bases: TGTGCCTGGAGTGTATGGGTGAACACTGAAGCTTTCTTT.

This clone was seen more than once but under ten times. V usage is TRBV7-9 and J usage is TRBJ2-5; the D call may be TRBD1 or TRBD2 (6 bases each). The CDR3 totals 14 residues. The germline V and J ends were trimmed by 2 bases and 5 bases, with 12 bases remaining between them. Germline V lookup: CDR1 SEHNR, CDR2 FQNEAQ (reference sequence). The CDR3 spells CASSLRRGMETQYF. CDR3 coding DNA: TGTGCCAGCAGCTTACGGAGGGGGATGGAGACCCAGTACTTC.

The J gene is TRBJ2-3, the V gene TRBV4-1; weak D call: TRBD1 (5 bases). CDR3 length: 15 amino acids. The V end lost 4 bases, the J end lost 2 bases, and 13 bases lay between the germline ends. Germline lookup yields CDR1 MGHRA and CDR2 YSYEKL. The CDR3 DNA sequence: TGCGCCAGCAGCCCAGACAGAAGTACCACAGATACGCAGTATTTT. Translation: CASSPDRSTTDTQYF.

The J gene is TRBJ1-5, the V gene TRBV7-2; D remains ambiguous. Germline lookup yields CDR1 SGHTA and CDR2 FQGNSA. Between the trimmed V and J ends, which lost 1 base and 3 bases, there was a span of 13 bases. This CDR3 contains 16 residues. This chain's CDR3 is CASSLEAQPFNQPQHF. DNA of the CDR3: TGTGCCAGCAGCTTAGAGGCACAGCCTTTCAATCAGCCCCAGCATTTT.

Concerning this clone itself: Because the CDR3's place on the DNA is in doubt, the DNA is left out and the CDR3 is given as listed by TCRdb. The V gene is TRBV21-1, the J gene TRBJ1-1; the table's D call, TRBD1, was not checked against the DNA. TRBV21-1 is shown as a pseudogene. The CDR3 spans 15 amino acids, including both terminal residues. CDR3 residues: CASSAFWGQGAEAFF.

To note about this clone: At one end the junction does not follow the germline gene, possibly because of a read error. This chain's CDR3 is CATSTGGGGSDTQYF. Written as DNA, the CDR3 is TGTGCCACCAGTACCGGCGGTGGTGGGTCAGATACGCAGTATTTT. The chain has TRBV27 and TRBJ2-3; unclear D gene. The CDR3 consists of 15 residues. Germline CDR1 is MNHEY and CDR2 is SMNVEV (reference sequence).

The gene calls are TRBV14 and TRBJ2-1; 7 bases match TRBD2. The CDR3 extends over 14 amino acids. The junction had 9 bases not matched to a gene; V was cut back by 1 base and J by 12 bases. From germline, CDR1 is SGHDN and CDR2 FVKESK. DNA of the CDR3: TGTGCCAGCAGCCAAGGGGGAGGGAAGAGAGGGCAGTTCTTC. Protein product: CASSQGGGKRGQFF.

The V gene is TRBV5-1, the J gene TRBJ1-1; D gene ambiguous. Looked up from germline, CDR1 is SGHRS and CDR2 is YFSETQ. The CDR3 consists of 14 residues. Trimming removed 1 base at V and 0 bases at J, with 7 bases between. The CDR3 reads CASSLSGVNTEAFF. Here the CDR3 DNA reads TGCGCCAGCAGCTTGAGTGGGGTGAACACTGAAGCTTTCTTT.

V is TRBV7-9 and J is TRBJ1-2; D is unclear. The germline CDR1 and CDR2 sequences are SEHNR and FQNEAQ (reference sequence). V was shortened by 1 base and J by 3 bases, with 12 bases between the two germline ends. This CDR3 region has 15 residues. CDR3: CASSLVLGRDYGYTF. Written as DNA, the CDR3 is TGTGCCAGCAGCTTAGTTCTAGGGAGGGACTATGGCTACACCTTC.

CDR3 DNA sequence: TGTGCCAGCAGCGACGGACAGGGCAACGCTGAAGCTTTCTTT. Protein: CASSDGQGNAEAFF. The J gene is TRBJ1-1, the V gene TRBV9, with 8 nucleotides matching TRBD1. The CDR3 totals 14 residues. The germline V gene encodes CDR1 SGDLS and CDR2 YYNGEE. J was trimmed by 6 bases and V by 3 bases; bases with no gene match: 7. The whole variable domain, filled in from reference TRBV9 and TRBJ1-1, reads DSGVTQTPKHLITATGQRVTLRCSPRSGDLSVYWYQQSLDQGLQFLIQYYNGEERAKGNILERFSAQQFPDLHSELNLSSLELGDSALYFCASSDGQGNAEAFFGQGTRLTVV.

The chain combines TRBV9 with TRBJ1-6, with D possibly TRBD1 on 5 matching bases. CDR1 and CDR2 (germline): SGDLS, YYNGEE. The CDR3 extends over 16 amino acids. V lost 1 base and J 5 bases, leaving 13 bases between the germline ends. The CDR3 here is CASSVSLGVDNSPLHF. The CDR3, as DNA: TGTGCCAGCAGCGTAAGCCTGGGGGTAGATAATTCACCCCTCCACTTT.

This chain uses TRBV28 with TRBJ1-2; D is uncertain. Germline loops: CDR1 MDHEN, CDR2 SYDVKM. The CDR3 sequence is 14 residues long. Trimming took off 4 bases at V and 0 bases at J, with 9 bases between the two ends. This CDR3 reads CASSSPAANYGYTF. In DNA form, the CDR3 reads TGTGCCAGCAGTTCCCCGGCGGCTAACTATGGCTACACCTTC.

The CDR3 sequence is CASSQGGYTEAFF. Written as DNA, the CDR3 is TGTGCCAGCAGCCAGGGGGGCTACACTGAAGCTTTCTTT. V gene TRBV14 combines with J gene TRBJ1-1; TRBD1 might be the D (6 bases). Germline lookup yields CDR1 SGHDN and CDR2 FVKESK. V gave up 3 bases and J gave up 3 bases, with 8 bases separating them. The CDR3 runs to 13 residues.

The chain joins TRBV11-1 to TRBJ2-7, with 13 bases identical to TRBD2. V gave up 5 bases and J gave up 3 bases; unmatched junction bases: 4. Germline assignment: CDR1 SGHAT and CDR2 FQDESV (reference sequence). The CDR3 loop spans 15 amino acids. For the CDR3, the DNA is TGTGCCAGCAGCCCTCGGACTAGCGGGAGCTACGAGCAGTACTTC. Protein sequence: CASSPRTSGSYEQYF. The variable domain in full, with the rest retrieved from reference TRBV11-1 and TRBJ2-7, is EAEVAQSPRYKITEKSQAVAFWCDPISGHATLYWYRQILGQGPELLVQFQDESVVDDSQLPKDRFSAERLKGVDSTLKIQPAELGDSAMYLCASSPRTSGSYEQYFGPGTRLTVT.

This clone was seen only once. The chain couples TRBV6-6 to TRBJ2-7; D unresolved. Trimming cost V 7 bases and J 7 bases, with 20 bases left between them. In germline, CDR1 is MNHNY, CDR2 SVGAGI (reference sequence). The CDR3 consists of 14 residues. CDR3 in amino acids: CASTDLNVLREQYF. In nucleotides, the CDR3 is TGTGCCAGCACCGACCTTAACGTCCTGAGGGAGCAGTACTTC.

For the CDR3, the DNA is TGTGCCAGCAGCCGTCCCGGGACAGGGACCCATGGCTACACCTTC. Translated, it gives CASSRPGTGTHGYTF. The chain joins TRBV5-4 to TRBJ1-2; 9 nucleotides match TRBD1. The V segment lost 4 bases and the J segment 6 bases; nucleotides outside the gene matches: 10. This CDR3 has 15 residues. The V gene's germline CDR1 is SGHNT and CDR2 YYREEE (reference sequence). Combining the CDR3 with reference TRBV5-4 and TRBJ1-2 gives the whole variable domain ETGVTQSPTHLIKTRGQQVTLRCSSQSGHNTVSWYQQALGQGPQFIFQYYREEENGRGNFPPRFSGLQFPNYSSELNVNALELDDSALYLCASSRPGTGTHGYTFGSGTRLTVV.

V gene TRBV11-2 combines with J gene TRBJ2-7; no reliable D call. V was pared by 3 bases and J by 2 bases, with 11 bases between. Germline loops: CDR1 SGHAT, CDR2 FQNNGV. CDR3 length: 14 residues. CDR3 protein: CASSLQPLPYEQYF. The CDR3 region has the DNA TGTGCCAGCAGCTTGCAGCCTCTCCCCTACGAGCAGTACTTC.

The chain carries TRBV6-1 and TRBJ2-2, with TRBD1 matching over 11 bases. V shed 6 bases and J 7 bases; nucleotides not matched to a gene: 7. The germline CDR1 and CDR2 sequences are MNHNS and SASEGT. The CDR3 has 15 amino acids. The CDR3 reads CASRTGTGGDGELFF. DNA of the CDR3: TGTGCCAGCAGAACCGGGACAGGGGGAGACGGGGAGCTGTTTTTT.

V gene TRBV7-2 combines with J gene TRBJ2-2; D is undetermined. This CDR3 spans 16 amino acids. CDR1 is SGHTA, CDR2 FQGNSA, per germline. With 5 bases removed from V and 4 bases from J, the gap between germline ends came to 17 bases. CDR3 protein: CASSPDRLGATGELFF. Written as DNA, the CDR3 is TGTGCCAGCAGCCCGGACCGCTTAGGCGCCACCGGGGAGCTGTTTTTT.

V usage is TRBV4-1 and J usage is TRBJ2-7; 7 bases map to TRBD1. V gave up 0 bases and J gave up 2 bases; unmatched junction bases: 4. Looked up from germline, CDR1 is MGHRA and CDR2 is YSYEKL. CDR3 length: 15 residues. CDR3 region: CASSQDPGGPYEQYF. The CDR3 DNA reads TGCGCCAGCAGCCAAGATCCAGGGGGACCCTACGAGCAGTACTTC.